Below, 29 T cell receptor beta chains from the same sample are listed, as sequenced in a study of blood T cell repertoires in COVID-19. Assay: immunoSEQ multiplex PCR; the TCRdb copy retains only in-frame clones and omits some. The sample contains about 300,000 clones, around 87% of which appear only once. The sample was peripheral blood. The receptors shown here come from a man in his 70s with acute or convalescent COVID-19.

The chain uses TRBV9 and TRBJ2-5, with D perhaps matching TRBD2 (6 bases). Germline assignment: CDR1 SGDLS and CDR2 YYNGEE. The CDR3 spans 16 residues. Trimming cost V 2 bases and J 2 bases, with 16 bases left between them. CDR3 protein: CASSVDPRGSQETQYF. The CDR3 DNA is TGTGCCAGCAGCGTTGACCCACGGGGGAGTCAAGAGACCCAGTACTTC.

The chain links TRBV10-3 to TRBJ2-7, with 10 bases aligning to TRBD2. This CDR3 region has 17 residues. Trimming at V came to 2 bases and at J to 4 bases, leaving 11 bases not matched to a gene. The V gene's germline CDR1 is ENHRY and CDR2 SYGVKD. The CDR3 DNA follows: TGTGCCATCAGTGAGACAAGGACTAGCGGTGATCTTTACGAGCAGTACTTC. Its translation is CAISETRTSGDLYEQYF.

The chain links TRBV15 to TRBJ1-5; D call uncertain. Per the germline V gene, CDR1 is LNHNV and CDR2 is YYDKDF (reference sequence). The CDR3 contains 13 residues. V lost 5 bases and J lost 6, with 11 bases in between. CDR3 loop: CATSLGGGQPQHF. The CDR3 DNA reads as TGTGCCACCAGCCTTGGAGGAGGTCAGCCCCAGCATTTT.

This sequence joins TRBV6-1 and TRBJ2-1, with TRBD1 identical over 8 bases. The CDR3 is 15 residues long. Germline CDR1 is MNHNS and CDR2 is SASEGT. V was clipped by 2 bases and J by 8 bases; unmatched bases: 8. CDR3 sequence (DNA): TGTGCCAGCAGTGAATTGGACAGGGCCCGGGATGAGCAGTTCTTC. It translates to CASSELDRARDEQFF.

The V gene is TRBV24-1, the J gene TRBJ2-5, with 10 bases matching TRBD1. The CDR3 has 16 residues. After removal of 3 bases from V and 5 bases from J, the junction contained 8 bases not matched to a gene. CDR1 and CDR2 from the germline V gene are KGHDR and SFDVKD. The chain's CDR3 is CATSDQPGQGKETQYF. CDR3 nucleotides: TGTGCCACCAGTGATCAACCGGGACAGGGGAAGGAGACCCAGTACTTC.

The chain has TRBV2 and TRBJ1-3; possibly TRBD1 for D (6 bases). CDR3 length: 17 amino acids. Looked up from germline, CDR1 is SNHLY and CDR2 is FYNNEI. V was shortened by 3 bases and J by 0 bases, with 15 bases between the two germline ends. CDR3 residues: CASSEDSPGFSGNTIYF. The CDR3 region has the DNA TGTGCCAGCAGTGAGGACAGTCCCGGTTTCTCTGGAAACACCATATATTTT.

There are many counts of this clone. This chain links TRBV24-1 with TRBJ2-7; D not resolved. The CDR3 loop spans 15 amino acids. CDR1 and CDR2 (germline): KGHDR, SFDVKD. With 5 bases removed from V and 2 bases from J, the gap between germline ends came to 15 bases. DNA of the CDR3: TGTGCCACCAGTGCCCAACATGGTCCGACCTACGAGCAGTACTTC. Protein sequence: CATSAQHGPTYEQYF.

The CDR3 nucleotides are TGCAGCGCCGGCCTTGAAAGAGGGGAGACCCAGTACTTC. It yields the protein CSAGLERGETQYF. The chain employs TRBV29-1 and TRBJ2-5; tentatively, D is TRBD2 (5 bases). Germline CDR1 is SQVTM and CDR2 is ANQGSEA. Trimming took off 7 bases at V and 5 bases at J, with 17 bases between the two ends. The CDR3 sequence is 13 residues long.

This sequence joins TRBV19 and TRBJ2-1, with 7 bases identical to TRBD1. The V segment lost 7 bases and the J segment 2 bases; nucleotides outside the gene matches: 2. The CDR3 is made up of 13 amino acids. CDR1 and CDR2 (germline): LNHDA, SQIVND (reference sequence). For the CDR3, the DNA is TGTGCCAGTACTCAGGGGGCCTACAATGAGCAGTTCTTC. Encoded protein: CASTQGAYNEQFF.

This clone was seen more than once but under ten times. This chain connects TRBV30 to TRBJ1-5; 7 bases line up with TRBD1. The CDR3 consists of 12 residues. CDR1 is GTSNPN and CDR2 is SVGIG in the germline V gene (reference sequence). Trimming at V came to 4 bases and at J to 6 bases, leaving 3 bases not matched to a gene. Here the CDR3 reads CAWTTGTQPQHF. In nucleotides, the CDR3 is TGTGCCTGGACGACAGGGACTCAGCCCCAGCATTTT.

This sequence joins TRBV4-1 and TRBJ2-5; the D gene is possibly TRBD2 (6 bases). The V gene lost 1 base and the J gene lost 1 base, with 13 bases spanning the gap. The CDR3 is 16 amino acids. Germline V CDR1 and CDR2: MGHRA, YSYEKL. CDR3 DNA sequence: TGCGCCAGCAGCCAAGTAGGTACCGGGGGCCAAGAGACCCAGTACTTC. This encodes CASSQVGTGGQETQYF.

This sequence joins TRBV5-1 and TRBJ2-2, with 7 bases lining up with TRBD2. The germline V gene encodes CDR1 SGHRS and CDR2 YFSETQ. V lost 4 bases and J lost 5; bases outside the gene matches: 8. The CDR3 is 15 residues long. The CDR3 region is CASSPYAGETGELFF. The CDR3 bases are TGCGCCAGCAGCCCATATGCGGGGGAGACCGGGGAGCTGTTTTTT.

The genes are TRBV7-2 and TRBJ2-7; 8 bases line up with TRBD2. This CDR3 spans 16 amino acids. The V segment lost 1 base and the J segment 2 bases; nucleotides outside the gene matches: 7. Germline CDR1 reads SGHTA; CDR2 reads FQGNSA. The CDR3 DNA is TGTGCCAGCAGCTTAGGGAAGCGGGAGCAACCCTACGAGCAGTACTTC. It yields the protein CASSLGKREQPYEQYF.

The rearrangement joins TRBV19 to TRBJ1-1, with TRBD1 matching 9 bases. The junction had 11 bases not matched to a gene; V was cut back by 6 bases and J by 6 bases. The CDR3 covers 15 residues. CDR1 is LNHDA, CDR2 SQIVND, per germline (reference sequence). CDR3 nucleotide sequence: TGTGCCAGTAGACCCCCCGGGACAGGGATGTCTGAAGCTTTCTTT. It yields the protein CASRPPGTGMSEAFF.

The chain has TRBV28 and TRBJ1-1; 9 bases agree with TRBD1. The V gene's germline CDR1 is MDHEN and CDR2 SYDVKM. The CDR3 sequence is 15 residues long. V trimming: 5 bases; J trimming: 2 bases; junction bases outside the gene matches: 6. CDR3 nucleotides: TGTGCCAGCAGTCCCTGGGGACAGGGAAACACTGAAGCTTTCTTT. Protein product: CASSPWGQGNTEAFF.

This clone appeared a few times. The chain carries TRBV19 and TRBJ1-5; D ambiguous. Germline CDR1 is LNHDA and CDR2 is SQIVND (reference sequence). V lost 4 bases to trimming and J lost 0 bases, with 10 bases between them. This CDR3 spans 15 amino acids. The CDR3 DNA reads TGTGCCAGTAGTAAAGAAACTCCTAGCAATCAGCCCCAGCATTTT. It encodes CASSKETPSNQPQHF.

This clone appeared a few times. The chain links TRBV10-1 to TRBJ2-5; 8 positions agree with TRBD2. Germline loops: CDR1 WNHNN, CDR2 SYGVQD (reference sequence). Losses at the gene ends were 5 bases for V and 3 bases for J; bases not matched to a gene: 2. The CDR3 is 13 amino acids. Written as DNA, the CDR3 is TGCGCCAGCAGTCAAGCGGGGGAAGAGACCCAGTACTTC. Its translation: CASSQAGEETQYF.

This clone was recorded at least ten times. The rearrangement links TRBV28 to TRBJ1-5; the match to TRBD1 covers 8 bases. Trimming took 1 base from V and 5 from J; bases not matched to a gene: 10. The CDR3 runs 17 residues. CDR1 is MDHEN and CDR2 is SYDVKM in the germline V gene. The CDR3: CASSLSSDRGRDQPQHF. DNA of the CDR3: TGTGCCAGCAGTTTATCCTCCGACAGGGGAAGGGATCAGCCCCAGCATTTT.

This rearrangement joins TRBV6-5 to TRBJ2-7, with TRBD2 as a possible D gene (5 bases). Trimming pared 0 bases from V and 1 base from J, leaving 7 bases between. The CDR3 runs to 14 residues. Germline V gene data show CDR1 as MNHEY and CDR2 as SVGAGI. For the CDR3, the DNA is TGTGCCAGCAGTTACTCACCGGGGTCCTACGAGCAGTACTTC. Residues: CASSYSPGSYEQYF.

This sequence joins TRBV6-5 and TRBJ2-2, with a possible D match to TRBD2 (5 bases). CDR1 is MNHEY and CDR2 is SVGAGI in the germline V gene. Trimming cost V 7 bases and J 1 base, with 10 bases left between them. The CDR3 has 14 residues. This CDR3 is CASTADWNTGELFF. The CDR3 coding sequence is TGTGCCAGCACCGCGGACTGGAACACCGGGGAGCTGTTTTTT.

The J gene is TRBJ1-4, the V gene TRBV11-1; D unresolved. Looked up from germline, CDR1 is SGHAT and CDR2 is FQDESV (reference sequence). V lost 4 bases to trimming and J lost 8 bases, with 14 bases between them. The CDR3 is 14 amino acids. The CDR3 DNA sequence: TGTGCCAGCAGCTCCTTTGGGCCGTCGGAAAAACTGTTTTTT. Amino acids: CASSSFGPSEKLFF.

The rearrangement links TRBV12-3 or TRBV12-4 to TRBJ1-1; D call uncertain. With 3 bases removed from V and 7 bases from J, the gap between germline ends came to 9 bases. CDR3 size: 12 residues. CDR3 nucleotides: TGTGCCAGCAGTTTTTCAGGCATTGAAGCTTTCTTT. It specifies CASSFSGIEAFF.

The chain has TRBV19 and TRBJ2-2, with D possibly matching TRBD1 (5 bases). There are 17 residues in the CDR3. Trimming shortened V by 4 bases and J by 3 bases, and 18 bases separated the two germline ends. Germline V gene data show CDR1 as LNHDA and CDR2 as SQIVND (reference sequence). CDR3 region: CASSKKNRQWYTGELFF. CDR3 nucleotide sequence: TGTGCCAGTAGTAAAAAAAACAGGCAATGGTACACCGGGGAGCTGTTTTTT.

This chain links TRBV9 with TRBJ1-4; tentative D call: TRBD1 (6 bases). The V end lost 4 bases, the J end lost 8 bases, and 18 bases lay between the germline ends. CDR1 and CDR2 from the germline V gene are SGDLS and YYNGEE. The CDR3 spans 15 residues. The CDR3, as DNA: TGTGCCAGCAGCCCAGCGGGGGGGGCAGGAGAAAAACTGTTTTTT. Translating gives CASSPAGGAGEKLFF. Filled out from reference TRBV9 and TRBJ1-4, the complete variable domain reads DSGVTQTPKHLITATGQRVTLRCSPRSGDLSVYWYQQSLDQGLQFLIQYYNGEERAKGNILERFSAQQFPDLHSELNLSSLELGDSALYFCASSPAGGAGEKLFFGSGTQLSVL.

The chain joins TRBV7-9 to TRBJ1-2; TRBD1 is a possible D gene (5 bases). Germline-derived CDR1 and CDR2 are SEHNR and FQNEAQ (reference sequence). Trimming removed 1 base at V and 6 bases at J, with 12 bases between. The CDR3 runs 14 residues. The CDR3 DNA reads as TGTGCCAGCAGCTTAGTCGGGGGGGTAGATGGCTACACCTTC. It specifies CASSLVGGVDGYTF.

The rearrangement joins TRBV9 to TRBJ1-1; tentatively, D is TRBD1 (5 bases). The CDR3 consists of 15 residues. CDR1 SGDLS and CDR2 YYNGEE come from the germline V gene. V was cut by 4 bases and J by 1 base, with 14 bases left in between. This CDR3 is CASSPGQRGNTEAFF. As DNA, the CDR3 is TGTGCCAGCAGCCCTGGACAACGTGGGAACACTGAAGCTTTCTTT.

This clone was recorded only once. This rearrangement joins TRBV24-1 to TRBJ2-3; TRBD2 matches at 7 bases. J gave up 6 bases and V 3 bases, and 5 bases lay outside the gene matches. The CDR3 consists of 14 residues. In germline, CDR1 is KGHDR, CDR2 SFDVKD. CDR3: CATSDETSLDTQYF. The CDR3 region has the DNA TGTGCCACCAGTGATGAGACTAGCCTTGATACGCAGTATTTT.

This clone was found a few times. V and J are TRBV28 and TRBJ1-2, with TRBD1 matching over 11 bases. Germline V gene lookup returns CDR1 MDHEN and CDR2 SYDVKM. The CDR3 consists of 15 residues. The J segment lost 6 bases and the V segment lost 5 bases, leaving 8 bases of the junction unmatched. In nucleotides, the CDR3 is TGTGCCAGCAGTCCTCCCCCGGACAGGGGGCATGGCTACACCTTC. The encoded protein is CASSPPPDRGHGYTF.

The chain uses TRBV9 and TRBJ2-7; D possibly corresponds to TRBD1 (5 bases). Germline V lookup: CDR1 SGDLS, CDR2 YYNGEE. The V end was cut by 3 bases, the J end by 3 bases, with 13 bases between. The CDR3 runs to 14 residues. CDR3 residues: CASSGSAQGYEQYF. The CDR3 bases are TGTGCCAGCAGCGGGAGCGCGCAGGGCTACGAGCAGTACTTC.